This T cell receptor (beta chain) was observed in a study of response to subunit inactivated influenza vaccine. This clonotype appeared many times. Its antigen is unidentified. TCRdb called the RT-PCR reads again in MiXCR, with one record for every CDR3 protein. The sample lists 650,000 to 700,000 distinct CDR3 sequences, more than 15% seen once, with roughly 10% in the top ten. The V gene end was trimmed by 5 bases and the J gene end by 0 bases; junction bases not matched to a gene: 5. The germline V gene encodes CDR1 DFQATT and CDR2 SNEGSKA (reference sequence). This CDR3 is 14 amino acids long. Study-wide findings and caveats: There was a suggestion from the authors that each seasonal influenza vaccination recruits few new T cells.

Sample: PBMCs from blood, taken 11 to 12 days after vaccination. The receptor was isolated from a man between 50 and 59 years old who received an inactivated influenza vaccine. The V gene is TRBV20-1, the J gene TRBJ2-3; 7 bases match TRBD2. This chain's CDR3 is CSASHGGSTDTQYF. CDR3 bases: TGCAGTGCTTCCCACGGGGGGAGCACAGATACGCAGTATTTT.